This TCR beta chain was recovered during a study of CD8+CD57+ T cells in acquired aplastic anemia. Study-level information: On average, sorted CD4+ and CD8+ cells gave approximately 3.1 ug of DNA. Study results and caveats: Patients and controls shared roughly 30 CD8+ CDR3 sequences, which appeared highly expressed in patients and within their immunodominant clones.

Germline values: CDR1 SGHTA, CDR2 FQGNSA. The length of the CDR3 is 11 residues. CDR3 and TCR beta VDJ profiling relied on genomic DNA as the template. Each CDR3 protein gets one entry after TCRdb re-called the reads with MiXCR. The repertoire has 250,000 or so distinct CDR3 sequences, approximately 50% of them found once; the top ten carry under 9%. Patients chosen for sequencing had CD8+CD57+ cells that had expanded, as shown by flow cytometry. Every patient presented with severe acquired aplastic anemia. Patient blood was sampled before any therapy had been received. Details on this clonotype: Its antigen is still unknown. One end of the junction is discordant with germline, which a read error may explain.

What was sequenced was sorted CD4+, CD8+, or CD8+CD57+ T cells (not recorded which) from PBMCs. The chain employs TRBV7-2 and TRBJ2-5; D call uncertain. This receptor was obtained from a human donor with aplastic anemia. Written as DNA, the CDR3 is TGTGCCGGCAGCTACCGGGAGACCCAGTACTTC. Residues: CAGSYRETQYF.